A selection of T cell receptor beta chains follows, all from one sample in a study of T cell repertoires in cytomegalovirus infection. TCRdb reprocessed the reads with MiXCR, giving one entry per CDR3 protein. In the table there are about a million distinct CDR3 sequences, approximately 32% of which are singletons. The antigens these receptors bind are not known. The specimen was cultured CD8+ T cells from PBMCs, collected from culture after CMV antigen stimulation. These receptors were obtained from a human donor in good health (CMV status not recorded). Some clones in this sample may be carry-over from other donors' samples. Each CDR3 is given with its conserved first and last residue. Fields, in order: V gene, clone size, J gene, D gene, CDR3 DNA, CDR3 protein. The D gene is left open where the match is weak. Only some rows state a clone size, as once, few, many or a class for expanded clones.

V gene: TRBV6-2/TRBV6-3
clone size: few
J gene: TRBJ1-5
D gene: TRBD1
CDR3 DNA: TGTGCCAGCAGTCATCCGGGACAGTGGGTCAATCAGCCCCAGCATTTT
CDR3 protein: CASSHPGQWVNQPQHF

V gene: TRBV7-9
clone size: many
J gene: TRBJ2-7
D gene: -
CDR3 DNA: TGTGCCAGCAGCCCAACTAGTTCCTACGAGCAGTACTTC
CDR3 protein: CASSPTSSYEQYF

V gene: TRBV7-4
clone size: few
J gene: TRBJ2-5
D gene: -
CDR3 DNA: TGTGCCAGCAGCCGGCCGGGACCTAAAAAAGAGACCCAGTACTTC
CDR3 protein: CASSRPGPKKETQYF

V gene: TRBV4-1
clone size: -
J gene: TRBJ2-7
D gene: -
CDR3 DNA: TGCGCCAGCAGCCAAGATTTAGTGATGGGGGACGAGCAGTACTTC
CDR3 protein: CASSQDLVMGDEQYF

V gene: TRBV9
clone size: -
J gene: TRBJ2-2
D gene: -
CDR3 DNA: TGTGCCAGCAGTTCGGGGACTTTGAACACCGGGGAGCTGTTTTTT
CDR3 protein: CASSSGTLNTGELFF

V gene: TRBV7-4
clone size: -
J gene: TRBJ2-2
D gene: TRBD1
CDR3 DNA: TGTGCCACCGGGACAGGGGGGTTGGCCGGGGAGCTGTTTTTT
CDR3 protein: CATGTGGLAGELFF

V gene: TRBV4-1
clone size: many
J gene: TRBJ2-1
D gene: TRBD2
CDR3 DNA: TGCGCCAGCAGCAATCTAGCGGGGGGAGATTACGGCAATGAGCAGTTCTTC
CDR3 protein: CASSNLAGGDYGNEQFF

V gene: TRBV4-1
clone size: few
J gene: TRBJ1-5
D gene: -
CDR3 DNA: TGTGCCAGCAGCCAAGAGTTTGGTTATAGCAATCAGCCCCAGCATTTT
CDR3 protein: CASSQEFGYSNQPQHF

V gene: TRBV20-1
clone size: few
J gene: TRBJ2-1
D gene: TRBD2
CDR3 DNA: TGCAGTGCTAGAGATTCCGAGCGGGGAGGGGCTGGTGAGCAGTTCTTC
CDR3 protein: CSARDSERGGAGEQFF

V gene: TRBV4-3
clone size: few
J gene: TRBJ1-4
D gene: -
CDR3 DNA: TGCGCCAGCAGCCAAGCACATGGGGGACCCGGCAAGAATGAAAAACTGTTTTTT
CDR3 protein: CASSQAHGGPGKNEKLFF

V gene: TRBV27
clone size: few
J gene: TRBJ1-3
D gene: TRBD1
CDR3 DNA: TGTGCCAGCAGTTCCGGGACAGGGGTTGTTGGAAACACCATATATTTT
CDR3 protein: CASSSGTGVVGNTIYF

V gene: TRBV20-1
clone size: -
J gene: TRBJ2-3
D gene: -
CDR3 DNA: TGCAGTGCTAGAGATCAAAGAGCTCTAAGCACAGATACGCAGTATTTT
CDR3 protein: CSARDQRALSTDTQYF

V gene: TRBV12-3/TRBV12-4
clone size: many
J gene: TRBJ1-1
D gene: -
CDR3 DNA: TGTGCCAGCAGTAAAGGGTGGGCATCGACTGAAGCTTTCTTT
CDR3 protein: CASSKGWASTEAFF

V gene: TRBV4-1
clone size: once
J gene: TRBJ2-5
D gene: TRBD2
CDR3 DNA: TGCGCCAGCAGCCAGACTAGCGGGGGGGCAGTGGAGACCCAGTACTTC
CDR3 protein: CASSQTSGGAVETQYF

V gene: TRBV6-2/TRBV6-3
clone size: -
J gene: TRBJ2-3
D gene: -
CDR3 DNA: TGTGCCAGCAGCAATAGCGAAGGCTCGAACACAGATACGCAGTATTTT
CDR3 protein: CASSNSEGSNTDTQYF